The clone carrying this T cell receptor beta chain was counted between two and nine times. The CDR3 extends over 13 amino acids. Trimming stripped 0 bases from V and 2 bases from J, with 5 bases between. CDR1 is SGHRS, CDR2 YFSETQ, per germline. This specimen belongs to a study of OX40 agonist ivuxolimab in advanced cancers. Method: immunoSEQ multiplex PCR; TCRdb's copy keeps in-frame clones and lacks some. Counted here are about 36,000 clones, 79% occurring once; the ten biggest clones make up 11%. This material consisted of CD4+ or CD8+ T cells sorted from blood, taken in a trial of the OX40 agonist ivuxolimab. The genes are TRBV5-1 and TRBJ1-1; no clear D. This TCR derives from an adult with an advanced solid tumor such as melanoma, head and neck, liver or kidney cancer. CDR3 amino acids: CASSLAGNTEAFF. The CDR3, as DNA: TGCGCCAGCAGCTTGGCAGGAAACACTGAAGCTTTCTTT.